This T cell receptor (beta chain) originates from a study of blood T cell repertoires in COVID-19. The CDR3 sequence is 14 residues long. CDR1 SGHDT and CDR2 YYEEEE come from the germline V gene. With 5 bases removed from V and 11 bases from J, the gap between germline ends came to 19 bases. This clone has only one observation. Generated by immunoSEQ multiplex PCR, the TCRdb table keeps only in-frame clones and is missing some. The sample lists roughly 260,000 clones, about 90% seen once, with approximately 4% in the top ten. The specimen was peripheral blood. The clonotype comes from a woman in her thirties or forties with acute or convalescent COVID-19. The V and J genes are TRBV5-6 and TRBJ1-4; possible D gene TRBD1, 5 bases. CDR3 nucleotide sequence: TGTGCCAGCAGTGCGGGACCGACCCGGGGGAAACTGTTTTTT. Translated, it gives CASSAGPTRGKLFF.